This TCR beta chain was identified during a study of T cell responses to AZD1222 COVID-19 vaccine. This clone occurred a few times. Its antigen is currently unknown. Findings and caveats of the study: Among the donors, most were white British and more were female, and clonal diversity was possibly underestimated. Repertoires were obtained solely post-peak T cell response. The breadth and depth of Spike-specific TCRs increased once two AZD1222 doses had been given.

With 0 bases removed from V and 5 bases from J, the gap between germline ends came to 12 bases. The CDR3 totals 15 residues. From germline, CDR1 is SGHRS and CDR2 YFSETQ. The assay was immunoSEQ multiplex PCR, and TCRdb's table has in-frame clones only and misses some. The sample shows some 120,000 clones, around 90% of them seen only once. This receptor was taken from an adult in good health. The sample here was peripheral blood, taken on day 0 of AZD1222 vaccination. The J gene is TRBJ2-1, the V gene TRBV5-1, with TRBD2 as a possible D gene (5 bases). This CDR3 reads CASSLDLASNNEQFF. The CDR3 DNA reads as TGCGCCAGCAGCTTGGATCTAGCCAGCAACAATGAGCAGTTCTTC.